Below are 6 T cell receptor beta chains sequenced from a single sample in a study of T-cell reconstitution after alpha-beta-depleted transplantation in children. Preparing the TCRbeta library involved the use of unique molecular identifiers. TCRdb analysed the PCR reads with MiXCR anew, one entry per CDR3 protein. The data show some 140,000 distinct CDR3 sequences, around 9.8% seen once. The material was PBMCs, mostly from graft donor cells, obtained 180 days after TCRalphabeta/CD19-depleted stem cell transplant. These receptors were collected from a girl in the first two years of life who had a stem cell transplant for combined immunodeficiency, so the T cells may come from the graft donor.

This clonotype was seen a few times. The chain combines TRBV7-9 with TRBJ2-2; the D is unclear. The V end was cut by 5 bases, the J end by 3 bases, with 19 bases between. CDR1 is SEHNR and CDR2 is FQNEAQ in the germline V gene (reference sequence). The CDR3 covers 17 residues. In DNA, the CDR3 is TGTGCCAGCAGCCAGAGAATCGAGGCGTATTACACCGGGGAGCTGTTTTTT. This translates into CASSQRIEAYYTGELFF.

The rearrangement uses TRBV10-3 and TRBJ2-7, with unresolved D. The CDR3 loop spans 12 amino acids. Germline lookup yields CDR1 ENHRY and CDR2 SYGVKD. With 4 bases removed from V and 4 bases from J, the gap between germline ends came to 8 bases. The CDR3 here is CAISGGDYEQYF. The CDR3 DNA follows: TGTGCCATCAGTGGAGGCGATTACGAGCAGTACTTC.

This clonotype appeared a few times. The chain is built from TRBV4-3 and TRBJ2-1, with TRBD2 matching 13 bases. J gave up 5 bases and V 4 bases, and 8 bases lay outside the gene matches. The V gene's germline CDR1 is LGHNA and CDR2 YSLEER. This CDR3 spans 17 amino acids. The CDR3 DNA follows: TGCGCCAGCAGCCCCTCCGGACTAGCGGGGGCCAACAATGAGCAGTTCTTC. Translation: CASSPSGLAGANNEQFF.

This clonotype was seen a few times. This sequence joins TRBV7-9 and TRBJ2-1; tentatively, D is TRBD1 (6 bases). V was clipped by 1 base and J by 10 bases, with 11 bases between them. Germline V gives CDR1 SEHNR, CDR2 FQNEAQ (reference sequence). The CDR3 covers 13 residues. CDR3 nucleotides: TGTGCCAGCAGCTTAGGGGGGCGTGGGGAGCAGTTCTTC. Translating gives CASSLGGRGEQFF.

This clonotype was counted at least ten times. The CDR3 DNA is TGCAGTGCCCGTATACCGGGCACCAATGAGCAGTTCTTC. It encodes CSARIPGTNEQFF. The chain links TRBV20-1 to TRBJ2-1; D not certain. Trimming removed 6 bases at V and 6 bases at J, with 15 bases between. This CDR3 region has 13 residues. Germline V gene lookup returns CDR1 DFQATT and CDR2 SNEGSKA (reference sequence).

In its sample, this clonotype was seen many times. The chain is built from TRBV20-1 and TRBJ2-1; D may be TRBD1 or TRBD2 (7 bases each). Per the germline V gene, CDR1 is DFQATT and CDR2 is SNEGSKA (reference sequence). Between the trimmed V and J ends, which lost 3 bases and 11 bases, there was a span of 26 bases. The CDR3 consists of 16 residues. CDR3 DNA sequence: TGCAGTGCTAGTTTGGGGGGGGACAGCCCCTTCAGGAAGCAGTTCTTC. Its translation is CSASLGGDSPFRKQFF.